This T cell receptor (beta chain) was captured by sequencing in a study of blood T cell repertoires in COVID-19. Overall study: The United States, Italy and Spain supplied acute and convalescent COVID-19 samples.

This CDR3 region has 11 residues. The V gene's germline CDR1 is MDHEN and CDR2 SYDVKM. V was clipped by 3 bases and J by 9 bases, with 6 bases between them. Original data processing: Estimation of nucleated cell counts was performed using reference gene primer amplification. The protocol was immunoSEQ multiplex PCR, while the TCRdb copy is restricted to in-frame clones and leaves out a portion. From that table come the V and J calls and clone size; the DNA was used to work out D and trimming. The data contain over 150,000 clones, around 83% of them singletons. The chain has TRBV28 and TRBJ2-1; D remains unclear. The sequence derives from a man between 45 and 60 years old with active or convalescent COVID-19. Input material: peripheral blood. The CDR3 reads CASSFLREQFF. The CDR3 nucleotides are TGTGCCAGCAGTTTCCTTCGTGAGCAGTTCTTC. Together with reference TRBV28 and TRBJ2-1, the CDR3 gives the full variable domain: DVKVTQSSRYLVKRTGEKVFLECVQDMDHENMFWYRQDPGLGLRLIYFSYDVKMKEKGDIPEGYSVSREKKERFSLILESASTNQTSMYLCASSFLREQFFGPGTRLTVL.